This T cell receptor beta chain derives from a study of blood T cell repertoires in COVID-19. Clones were sequenced by immunoSEQ multiplex PCR, and TCRdb holds only the in-frame ones, with some missing. The table includes over a thousand clones, about 95% detected once. Germline values: CDR1 SGHNT, CDR2 YYREEE (reference sequence). The CDR3 length is 15 residues. V was pared by 3 bases and J by 0 bases, with 3 bases of the junction left unmatched. This receptor was taken from a human donor in a cohort sampled during active COVID-19. The rearrangement links TRBV5-4 to TRBJ1-1; 9 bases agree with TRBD1. Sequenced: peripheral blood. The CDR3 DNA reads TGTGCCAGCAGCTGGGGACAGGGACTGAACACTGAAGCTTTCTTT. The encoded protein is CASSWGQGLNTEAFF. Full variable domain (rest looked up from reference TRBV5-4 and TRBJ1-1): ETGVTQSPTHLIKTRGQQVTLRCSSQSGHNTVSWYQQALGQGPQFIFQYYREEENGRGNFPPRFSGLQFPNYSSELNVNALELDDSALYLCASSWGQGLNTEAFFGQGTRLTVV.